These 5 T cell receptor beta chains originate from one sample sequenced in a study of cytomegalovirus exposure and HLA in healthy donors. PCR employed 60 Vbeta and 13 Jbeta primers. Measured with immunoSEQ multiplex PCR; TCRdb has only the in-frame clones, and not every one. The table has approximately 160,000 clones, about 76% seen once. The sample consisted of PBMCs. These receptor sequences come from a male donor in good health and CMV-seropositive.

The chain joins TRBV5-1 to TRBJ2-3; 7 bases agree with TRBD1. The CDR3 totals 17 residues. Germline CDR1 and CDR2: SGHRS and YFSETQ. The J segment lost 1 base and the V segment lost 0 bases, leaving 8 bases of the junction unmatched. The CDR3 loop reads CASSLGPPGQRTDTQYF. In DNA, the CDR3 is TGCGCCAGCAGCTTGGGACCCCCGGGACAGCGCACAGATACGCAGTATTTT.

The V call is TRBV6-5, the J call TRBJ1-5; TRBD1 aligns across 9 bases. The ends lost 2 bases at V and 2 bases at J; junction bases unmatched: 4. Germline V gene data show CDR1 as MNHEY and CDR2 as SVGAGI. The CDR3 extends over 16 amino acids. The CDR3 protein is CASSYTGGRGNQPQHF. CDR3 DNA sequence: TGTGCCAGCAGTTACACAGGGGGCAGGGGCAATCAGCCCCAGCATTTT.

The chain carries TRBV11-2 and TRBJ1-2; possible D gene TRBD1, 6 bases. CDR1 SGHAT and CDR2 FQNNGV come from the germline V gene. The V gene lost 5 bases and the J gene lost 3 bases, with 13 bases spanning the gap. The CDR3 has 14 amino acids. CDR3 in amino acids: CASSLGGDDYGYTF. CDR3 bases: TGTGCCAGCAGCCTAGGGGGGGATGACTATGGCTACACCTTC.

The rearrangement joins TRBV7-3 to TRBJ1-6; no firm D call. The V end lost 4 bases, the J end lost 4 bases, and 8 bases lay between the germline ends. The germline V gene encodes CDR1 SGHTA and CDR2 FQGTGA. The CDR3 sequence is 14 residues long. Written as DNA, the CDR3 is TGTGCCAGCAGCTCATACGGGTATAATTCACCCCTCCACTTT. Translated, it gives CASSSYGYNSPLHF.

V gene TRBV29-1 combines with J gene TRBJ1-1; D gene unclear. Germline CDR1 and CDR2: SQVTM and ANQGSEA. CDR3 size: 12 residues. The ends were cut back, 4 bases at V and 3 bases at J, with 9 bases in the middle. The CDR3 nucleotides are TGCAGCGTTGCCCCAGGCGACACTGAAGCTTTCTTT. Translated, it gives CSVAPGDTEAFF.